This is a list of T cell receptor beta chains from one sample in a study of T cell responses to AZD1222 COVID-19 vaccine. TCRdb's table, derived via immunoSEQ multiplex PCR, lists solely in-frame clones and lacks some. The profile covers roughly 180,000 clones, with approximately 87% appearing a single time and around 2.5% taken by the ten largest. Material: peripheral blood, obtained on day 0 of MenACWY control vaccination. The source is an adult in good health. Both conserved end residues are part of each CDR3. The D gene is left open where the match is weak. Clone size is shown for a subset of rows, as once, few, many or a class of expanded clone.

CDR3 protein: CATRGLAGVEQFF
CDR3 DNA: TGTGCCACCAGAGGACTAGCGGGAGTTGAGCAGTTCTTC
clone size: .
D gene: TRBD2
J gene: TRBJ2-1
V gene: TRBV15

CDR3 protein: CASSYSGAQPGNTIYF
CDR3 DNA: TGTGCCAGCAGTTACTCGGGGGCGCAACCTGGAAACACCATATATTTT
clone size: .
D gene: .
J gene: TRBJ1-3
V gene: TRBV6-5

CDR3 protein: CASSQTGLVSQFF
CDR3 DNA: TGTGCCAGCAGCCAAACAGGTTTGGTTTCGCAGTTCTTC
clone size: .
D gene: .
J gene: TRBJ2-1
V gene: TRBV3-1/TRBV3-2

CDR3 protein: CASSRQGSGELFF
CDR3 DNA: TGTGCCAGCAGCCGACAGGGGTCCGGGGAGCTGTTTTTT
clone size: .
D gene: TRBD1
J gene: TRBJ2-2
V gene: TRBV14

CDR3 protein: CASSLGRQPQHF
CDR3 DNA: TGTGCCAGCAGCTTGGGACGTCAGCCCCAGCATTTT
clone size: .
D gene: .
J gene: TRBJ1-5
V gene: TRBV5-6

CDR3 protein: CASSTLSTDTQYF
CDR3 DNA: TGTGCCAGCAGTACTCTCAGCACAGATACGCAGTATTTT
clone size: .
D gene: .
J gene: TRBJ2-3
V gene: TRBV12-3/TRBV12-4

CDR3 protein: CASMGNWAPYEQYF
CDR3 DNA: TGCGCCAGCATGGGGAACTGGGCCCCCTACGAGCAGTACTTC
clone size: .
D gene: .
J gene: TRBJ2-7
V gene: TRBV23-1

CDR3 protein: CASSRRTSGGPYTGELFF
CDR3 DNA: TGTGCCAGCAGTCGCCGGACTAGCGGGGGGCCGTACACCGGGGAGCTGTTTTTT
clone size: .
D gene: TRBD2
J gene: TRBJ2-2
V gene: TRBV27

CDR3 protein: CASSLPPGQTFSGANVLTF
CDR3 DNA: TGTGCCAGCAGCTTACCCCCCGGACAGACTTTCTCTGGGGCCAACGTCCTGACTTTC
clone size: .
D gene: .
J gene: TRBJ2-6
V gene: TRBV11-2

CDR3 protein: CASRTRQETQYF
CDR3 DNA: TGTGCCAGCAGGACTAGACAAGAGACCCAGTACTTC
clone size: .
D gene: .
J gene: TRBJ2-5
V gene: TRBV27

CDR3 protein: CASSQEGGMLNEQYF
CDR3 DNA: TGTGCCAGCAGCCAAGAAGGCGGGATGTTAAACGAGCAGTACTTC
clone size: .
D gene: .
J gene: TRBJ2-7
V gene: TRBV4-2

CDR3 protein: CASSLGLTGGYSYEQYF
CDR3 DNA: TGTGCCAGCAGCTTGGGCCTGACAGGGGGGTACTCCTACGAGCAGTACTTC
clone size: .
D gene: TRBD1
J gene: TRBJ2-7
V gene: TRBV5-5

CDR3 protein: CATRQDRDSYNEQFF
CDR3 DNA: TGTGCCACCCGACAGGACAGAGACTCCTACAATGAGCAGTTCTTC
clone size: .
D gene: .
J gene: TRBJ2-1
V gene: TRBV10-3

CDR3 protein: CASSPTGGSDTQYF
CDR3 DNA: TGTGCCAGCAGCCCTACCGGGGGCTCAGATACGCAGTATTTT
clone size: .
D gene: .
J gene: TRBJ2-3
V gene: TRBV5-8

CDR3 protein: CASSYGTGSGNTIYF
CDR3 DNA: TGTGCCAGCAGCTACGGGACAGGGTCTGGAAACACCATATATTTT
clone size: .
D gene: TRBD1
J gene: TRBJ1-3
V gene: TRBV5-8

CDR3 protein: CASSLVGGALVYEQYF
CDR3 DNA: TGTGCCAGCAGCTTAGTAGGAGGGGCGTTGGTTTACGAGCAGTACTTC
clone size: few
D gene: .
J gene: TRBJ2-7
V gene: TRBV11-1

CDR3 protein: CASSQTSEQFF
CDR3 DNA: TGTGCCAGCAGCCAAACTAGTGAGCAGTTCTTC
clone size: few
D gene: .
J gene: TRBJ2-1
V gene: TRBV4-2

CDR3 protein: CASSTGGNTGELFF
CDR3 DNA: TGTGCCAGTAGTACCGGGGGGAACACCGGGGAGCTGTTTTTT
clone size: few
D gene: .
J gene: TRBJ2-2
V gene: TRBV19

CDR3 protein: CASSERRGLSNQPQHF
CDR3 DNA: TGTGCCAGCAGTGAACGTCGGGGATTGTCAAATCAGCCCCAGCATTTT
clone size: once
D gene: .
J gene: TRBJ1-5
V gene: TRBV6-1

CDR3 protein: CASSQESQGYTEAFF
CDR3 DNA: TGCGCCAGCAGCCAAGAAAGCCAGGGTTATACTGAAGCTTTCTTT
clone size: .
D gene: .
J gene: TRBJ1-1
V gene: TRBV4-1

CDR3 protein: CASSSDRDYGYTF
CDR3 DNA: TGTGCCAGCAGCTCAGACAGGGACTATGGCTACACCTTC
clone size: .
D gene: TRBD1
J gene: TRBJ1-2
V gene: TRBV9

CDR3 protein: CASSISDEQFF
CDR3 DNA: TGTGCCAGCAGCATTAGTGATGAGCAGTTCTTC
clone size: .
D gene: .
J gene: TRBJ2-1
V gene: TRBV7-8

CDR3 protein: CASTTGTGVNEQFF
CDR3 DNA: TGTGCCAGTACGACCGGGACAGGGGTCAATGAGCAGTTCTTC
clone size: .
D gene: TRBD1
J gene: TRBJ2-1
V gene: TRBV19

CDR3 protein: CASSHWTGYNEQFF
CDR3 DNA: TGTGCCAGCAGCCATTGGACAGGCTACAATGAGCAGTTCTTC
clone size: .
D gene: TRBD1
J gene: TRBJ2-1
V gene: TRBV5-6

CDR3 protein: CASRSTGSREQYF
CDR3 DNA: TGTGCCAGCAGGTCCACAGGGTCTCGGGAGCAGTACTTC
clone size: .
D gene: .
J gene: TRBJ2-7
V gene: TRBV6-5

CDR3 protein: CASTSSVGAGYEQYF
CDR3 DNA: TGTGCCAGCACCTCCTCGGTGGGGGCTGGCTACGAGCAGTACTTC
clone size: .
D gene: .
J gene: TRBJ2-7
V gene: TRBV7-9

CDR3 protein: CASSFSARTSGSYEQYF
CDR3 DNA: TGTGCCAGCAGTTTTTCAGCTCGGACTAGCGGGAGTTACGAGCAGTACTTC
clone size: .
D gene: TRBD2
J gene: TRBJ2-7
V gene: TRBV28

CDR3 protein: CASSLRGPSNEKLFF
CDR3 DNA: TGTGCCAGCAGCTTAAGAGGTCCTTCTAATGAAAAACTGTTTTTT
clone size: .
D gene: .
J gene: TRBJ1-4
V gene: TRBV13

CDR3 protein: CASSQDGGGTDTQYF
CDR3 DNA: TGTGCCAGCAGCCAAGATGGCGGGGGCACAGATACGCAGTATTTT
clone size: .
D gene: .
J gene: TRBJ2-3
V gene: TRBV4-2

CDR3 protein: CASSLTTGMNTEAFF
CDR3 DNA: TGCGCCAGCAGCTTGACCACAGGGATGAACACTGAAGCTTTCTTT
clone size: .
D gene: .
J gene: TRBJ1-1
V gene: TRBV5-1

CDR3 protein: CASSRQGYRTTGYTF
CDR3 DNA: TGTGCCAGCAGCCGCCAGGGTTACAGGACGACAGGCTACACCTTC
clone size: .
D gene: .
J gene: TRBJ1-2
V gene: TRBV3-1/TRBV3-2

CDR3 protein: CASSPGDLAGGETQYF
CDR3 DNA: TGTGCCAGCAGCCCGGGGGATCTAGCGGGAGGGGAGACCCAGTACTTC
clone size: .
D gene: TRBD2
J gene: TRBJ2-5
V gene: TRBV3-1/TRBV3-2

CDR3 protein: CASSPSGRTDTQYF
CDR3 DNA: TGTGCCAGCAGTCCCTCGGGACGCACAGATACGCAGTATTTT
clone size: .
D gene: .
J gene: TRBJ2-3
V gene: TRBV27

CDR3 protein: CASSPRTSGADTQYF
CDR3 DNA: TGTGCCAGCTCACCGAGGACTAGCGGAGCAGATACGCAGTATTTT
clone size: .
D gene: TRBD2
J gene: TRBJ2-3
V gene: TRBV18

CDR3 protein: CASSMATGTRHQPQHF
CDR3 DNA: TGTGCCAGTAGTATGGCAACAGGGACCCGTCATCAGCCCCAGCATTTT
clone size: few
D gene: .
J gene: TRBJ1-5
V gene: TRBV19

CDR3 protein: CASSLDKGAGEAYNEQFF
CDR3 DNA: TGTGCCAGCAGCTTAGACAAGGGGGCTGGGGAAGCATACAATGAGCAGTTCTTC
clone size: .
D gene: TRBD1
J gene: TRBJ2-1
V gene: TRBV7-2

CDR3 protein: CASSLVARANSGNTIYF
CDR3 DNA: TGTGCCAGCAGCTTAGTTGCCAGGGCAAATTCTGGAAACACCATATATTTT
clone size: once
D gene: .
J gene: TRBJ1-3
V gene: TRBV7-8

CDR3 protein: CASQIPGSNYEQYF
CDR3 DNA: TGTGCCAGTCAAATTCCCGGGTCGAACTACGAGCAGTACTTC
clone size: once
D gene: .
J gene: TRBJ2-7
V gene: TRBV28

CDR3 protein: CASSDPGLGANVLTF
CDR3 DNA: TGTGCCAGCAGTGATCCCGGGCTCGGGGCCAACGTCCTGACTTTC
clone size: .
D gene: .
J gene: TRBJ2-6
V gene: TRBV6-2/TRBV6-3

CDR3 protein: CASGQGTDTQYF
CDR3 DNA: TGTGCCAGTGGGCAGGGCACAGATACGCAGTATTTT
clone size: .
D gene: .
J gene: TRBJ2-3
V gene: TRBV19

CDR3 protein: CASMIAGNNEQFF
CDR3 DNA: TGTGCCAGCATGATAGCGGGGAACAATGAGCAGTTCTTC
clone size: .
D gene: TRBD2
J gene: TRBJ2-1
V gene: TRBV6-5

CDR3 protein: CASALAYNEQFF
CDR3 DNA: TGTGCCAGCGCTTTAGCCTACAATGAGCAGTTCTTC
clone size: .
D gene: .
J gene: TRBJ2-1
V gene: TRBV19

CDR3 protein: CASSPPGTGENIQYF
CDR3 DNA: TGTGCCAGCAGCCCTCCCGGGACCGGGGAAAACATTCAGTACTTC
clone size: .
D gene: .
J gene: TRBJ2-4
V gene: TRBV28

CDR3 protein: CAWTPGGHLGYTF
CDR3 DNA: TGTGCCTGGACCCCAGGGGGGCATCTTGGCTACACCTTC
clone size: .
D gene: TRBD1
J gene: TRBJ1-2
V gene: TRBV30

CDR3 protein: CASSLQTGGYTF
CDR3 DNA: TGTGCCAGCAGTTTACAAACAGGCGGCTACACCTTC
clone size: .
D gene: .
J gene: TRBJ1-2
V gene: TRBV12-3/TRBV12-4

CDR3 protein: CASSPAGAGANVLTF
CDR3 DNA: TGTGCCAGTAGTCCAGCGGGGGCTGGGGCCAACGTCCTGACTTTC
clone size: once
D gene: TRBD2
J gene: TRBJ2-6
V gene: TRBV19

CDR3 protein: CATSRGRDQPQHF
CDR3 DNA: TGTGCCACTTCTAGGGGGCGGGATCAGCCCCAGCATTTT
clone size: .
D gene: TRBD1
J gene: TRBJ1-5
V gene: TRBV15

CDR3 protein: CASSSTGGHLTGELFF
CDR3 DNA: TGTGCCAGCAGCTCAACGGGGGGACACCTCACCGGGGAGCTGTTTTTT
clone size: .
D gene: .
J gene: TRBJ2-2
V gene: TRBV7-2

CDR3 protein: CASRLEGAAETQYF
CDR3 DNA: TGTGCCAGCAGATTGGAGGGCGCGGCCGAGACCCAGTACTTC
clone size: once
D gene: .
J gene: TRBJ2-5
V gene: TRBV28

CDR3 protein: CASSSGGLVGEQFF
CDR3 DNA: TGCGCCAGCAGCTCGGGGGGGCTGGTGGGTGAGCAGTTCTTC
clone size: .
D gene: TRBD2
J gene: TRBJ2-1
V gene: TRBV4-1

CDR3 protein: CASTNFARASGQILNYGYTF
CDR3 DNA: TGTGCCAGCACCAATTTCGCGCGTGCTTCCGGACAGATACTTAACTATGGCTACACCTTC
clone size: .
D gene: .
J gene: TRBJ1-2
V gene: TRBV28

CDR3 protein: CASSLVTGGGVAGNTIYF
CDR3 DNA: TGTGCCAGCAGCTTGGTAACAGGGGGTGGAGTCGCTGGAAACACCATATATTTT
clone size: .
D gene: TRBD1
J gene: TRBJ1-3
V gene: TRBV5-4

CDR3 protein: CASSSISEGTQYF
CDR3 DNA: TGTGCCAGCAGTTCGATTAGCGAGGGGACCCAGTACTTC
clone size: once
D gene: .
J gene: TRBJ2-5
V gene: TRBV6-2/TRBV6-3

CDR3 protein: CASRSLSSYEQYF
CDR3 DNA: TGTGCCAGTCGGTCTTTATCTTCCTACGAGCAGTACTTC
clone size: .
D gene: .
J gene: TRBJ2-7
V gene: TRBV19

CDR3 protein: CASSAYPEDSYNEQFF
CDR3 DNA: TGTGCCAGCAGCGCATATCCGGAGGACTCCTACAATGAGCAGTTCTTC
clone size: .
D gene: .
J gene: TRBJ2-1
V gene: TRBV9